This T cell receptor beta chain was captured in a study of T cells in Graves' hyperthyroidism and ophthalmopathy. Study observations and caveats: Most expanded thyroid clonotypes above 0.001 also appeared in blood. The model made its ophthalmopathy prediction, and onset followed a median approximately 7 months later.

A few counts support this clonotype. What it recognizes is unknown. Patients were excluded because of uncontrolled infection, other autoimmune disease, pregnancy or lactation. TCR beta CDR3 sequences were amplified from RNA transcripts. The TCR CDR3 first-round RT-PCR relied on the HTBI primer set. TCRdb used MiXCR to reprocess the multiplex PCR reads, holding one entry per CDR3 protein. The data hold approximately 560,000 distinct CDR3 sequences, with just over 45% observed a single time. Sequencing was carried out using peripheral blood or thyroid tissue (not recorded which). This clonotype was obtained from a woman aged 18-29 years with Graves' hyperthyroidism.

This chain's CDR3 is CASRVPGTYGYTF. DNA of the CDR3: TGTGCCAGCCGGGTCCCGGGGACCTATGGCTACACCTTC. V gene TRBV19 combines with J gene TRBJ1-2; possible D gene TRBD1, 5 bases. This CDR3 is 13 amino acids long. Trimming stripped 9 bases from V and 4 bases from J, with 15 bases between. The V gene's germline CDR1 is LNHDA and CDR2 SQIVND (reference sequence).